This TCR beta chain is drawn from a study of T cell responses to AZD1222 COVID-19 vaccine. Profiling relied on immunoSEQ multiplex PCR, and the TCRdb table lists in-frame clones only, not all of them. The table includes roughly 120,000 clones, more than 85% detected once. V lost 5 bases and J lost 5; bases outside the gene matches: 7. Per the germline V gene, CDR1 is MGHRA and CDR2 is YSYEKL. The CDR3 covers 14 residues. Study-wide points: Only after the peak T cell response were repertoires sampled. In a largely white British group with more females than males, clonal diversity was possibly underestimated. At baseline, just 5 or 6 AZD1222 recipients tested seropositive. Dominant CD4 TCR responses targeted spike regions 160-218 and 743-854.

On this clone: The antigen is unknown.

This clonotype was sampled from an adult in good health. V is TRBV4-1 and J is TRBJ1-1, with 8 bases matching TRBD1. Sequencing was performed on peripheral blood, taken on day 0 of AZD1222 vaccination. The CDR3: CASSNAGGWTEAFF. Here the CDR3 DNA reads TGCGCCAGCAGCAACGCAGGGGGCTGGACTGAAGCTTTCTTT.